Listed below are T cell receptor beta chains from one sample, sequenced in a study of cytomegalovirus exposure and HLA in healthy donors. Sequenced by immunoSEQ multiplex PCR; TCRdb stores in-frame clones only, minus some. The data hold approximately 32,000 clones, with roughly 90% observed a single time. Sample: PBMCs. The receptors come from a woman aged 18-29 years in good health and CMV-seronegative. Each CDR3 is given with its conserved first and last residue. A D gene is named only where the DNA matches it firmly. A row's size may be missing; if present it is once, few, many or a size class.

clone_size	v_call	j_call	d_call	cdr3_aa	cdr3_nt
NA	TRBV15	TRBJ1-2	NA	CATSRDGERYGYTF	TGTGCCACCAGCAGAGATGGGGAGCGCTATGGCTACACCTTC
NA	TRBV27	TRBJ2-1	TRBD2	CASSFPPSSGLRYGSYNEQFF	TGTGCCAGCAGTTTCCCTCCGTCTAGCGGGCTTCGCTACGGATCCTACAATGAGCAGTTCTTC
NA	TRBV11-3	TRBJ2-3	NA	CASSLDTYTDTQYF	TGTGCCAGCAGCTTAGATACCTACACAGATACGCAGTATTTT
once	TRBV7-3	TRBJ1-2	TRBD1	CASSSQGTVYGYTF	TGTGCCAGCAGCTCCCAGGGGACAGTCTATGGCTACACCTTC
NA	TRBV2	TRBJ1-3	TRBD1	CASNPTGAHSGNTIYF	TGTGCCAGCAATCCGACAGGGGCCCACTCTGGAAACACCATATATTTT
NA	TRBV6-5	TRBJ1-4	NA	CASSYSSGAAEKLFF	TGTGCCAGCAGTTACTCGTCAGGGGCAGCGGAAAAACTGTTTTTT
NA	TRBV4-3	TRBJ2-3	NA	CASSQDWNRETDTQYF	TGCGCCAGCAGCCAAGATTGGAACAGGGAGACAGATACGCAGTATTTT
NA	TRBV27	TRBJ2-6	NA	CASSHRAGANVLTF	TGTGCCAGCAGTCACAGGGCTGGGGCCAACGTCCTGACTTTC
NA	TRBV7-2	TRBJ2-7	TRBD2	CAVGRAPGYEQYF	TGTGCAGTGGGGAGGGCCCCAGGCTACGAGCAGTACTTC
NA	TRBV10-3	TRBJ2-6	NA	CAISELLSGANVLTF	TGTGCCATCAGTGAGCTCCTCTCTGGGGCCAACGTCCTGACTTTC
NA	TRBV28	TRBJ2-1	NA	CASSLAGTFNEQFF	TGTGCCAGCAGTTTAGCCGGGACTTTCAATGAGCAGTTCTTC
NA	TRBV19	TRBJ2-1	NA	CASSMSVVRNEQFF	TGTGCCAGTAGTATGTCTGTCGTGCGCAATGAGCAGTTCTTC
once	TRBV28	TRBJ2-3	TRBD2	CASSLLEGGYTDTQYF	TGTGCCAGCAGTTTACTGGAGGGAGGGTACACAGATACGCAGTATTTT
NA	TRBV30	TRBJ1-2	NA	CAWNPVGGIGGYTF	TGTGCCTGGAACCCGGTGGGGGGAATAGGTGGCTACACCTTC
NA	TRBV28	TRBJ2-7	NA	CASSILTGLSYEQYF	TGTGCCAGCAGTATCCTAACGGGTCTCTCCTACGAGCAGTACTTC
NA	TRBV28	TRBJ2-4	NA	CASSQENIQYF	TGTGCCAGCAGTCAGGAAAACATTCAGTACTTC
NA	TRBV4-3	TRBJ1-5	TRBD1	CASSQGSGGQPQHF	TGCGCCAGCAGCCAAGGGTCAGGGGGTCAGCCCCAGCATTTT
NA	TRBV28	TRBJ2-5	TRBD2	CASSLSGLAGGFQETQYF	TGTGCCAGCAGTTTATCGGGACTAGCGGGAGGGTTCCAAGAGACCCAGTACTTC
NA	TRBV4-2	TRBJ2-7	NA	CASSQVGVTGLDDEQYF	TGTGCCAGCAGCCAAGTAGGCGTAACGGGACTTGACGACGAGCAGTACTTC
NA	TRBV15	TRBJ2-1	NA	CATSSRGYEQFF	TGTGCCACCAGCAGTCGGGGGTATGAGCAGTTCTTC
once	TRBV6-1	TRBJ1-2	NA	CASSEDGSGNYGYTF	TGTGCCAGCAGTGAAGACGGCAGCGGGAACTATGGCTACACCTTC
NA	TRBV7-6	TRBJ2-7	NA	CASSPQNRHEQYF	TGTGCCAGCAGCCCCCAAAACAGGCACGAGCAGTACTTC
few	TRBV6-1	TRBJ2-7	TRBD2	CASWELGGRYYEQYF	TGTGCCAGCTGGGAATTAGGCGGGAGATACTACGAGCAGTACTTC
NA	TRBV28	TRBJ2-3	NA	CASSTTRLFGRADTQYF	TGTGCCAGCAGTACGACCCGACTATTTGGGCGGGCAGATACGCAGTATTTT
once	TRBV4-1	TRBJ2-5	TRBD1	CASSQARTGGGTETQYF	TGCGCCAGCAGCCAGGCCCGGACAGGGGGTGGCACGGAGACCCAGTACTTC
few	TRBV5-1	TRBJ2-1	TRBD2	CASSVGTSGYNEQFF	TGCGCCAGCAGCGTCGGGACTAGCGGCTACAATGAGCAGTTCTTC
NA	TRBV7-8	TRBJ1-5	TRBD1	CASSLGPDRGNQPQHF	TGTGCCAGCAGCTTAGGACCGGACAGGGGCAATCAGCCCCAGCATTTT
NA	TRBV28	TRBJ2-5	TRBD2	CASKSGTSGIQETQYF	TGTGCCAGCAAGTCCGGGACTAGCGGGATACAAGAGACCCAGTACTTC
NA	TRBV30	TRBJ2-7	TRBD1	CAWSGGTGGSYEQYF	TGTGCCTGGAGTGGCGGGACAGGGGGCTCCTACGAGCAGTACTTC
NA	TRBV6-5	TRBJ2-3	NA	CASGTGLPDTQYF	TGTGCCAGCGGAACAGGGTTACCAGATACGCAGTATTTT
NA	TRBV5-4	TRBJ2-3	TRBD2	CASSPGGVAIPDTQYF	TGTGCCAGCAGCCCGGGGGGGGTAGCCATTCCAGATACGCAGTATTTT
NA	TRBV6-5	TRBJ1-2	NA	CASSGGSGYTF	TGTGCCAGCAGTGGGGGGTCCGGCTACACCTTC
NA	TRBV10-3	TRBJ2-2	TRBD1	CAISARDRNTGELFF	TGTGCCATCAGTGCTAGGGACAGAAACACCGGGGAGCTGTTTTTT
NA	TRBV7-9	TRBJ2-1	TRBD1	CASWTGQGQNEQFF	TGTGCCAGCTGGACGGGACAGGGGCAAAATGAGCAGTTCTTC
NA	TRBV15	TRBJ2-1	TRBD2	CATSRDWAGGPGNEQFF	TGTGCCACCAGCAGAGATTGGGCGGGAGGGCCTGGAAATGAGCAGTTCTTC
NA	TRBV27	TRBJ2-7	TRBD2	CASSGRRDSYEQYF	TGTGCCAGCTCCGGGAGGAGGGACTCCTACGAGCAGTACTTC